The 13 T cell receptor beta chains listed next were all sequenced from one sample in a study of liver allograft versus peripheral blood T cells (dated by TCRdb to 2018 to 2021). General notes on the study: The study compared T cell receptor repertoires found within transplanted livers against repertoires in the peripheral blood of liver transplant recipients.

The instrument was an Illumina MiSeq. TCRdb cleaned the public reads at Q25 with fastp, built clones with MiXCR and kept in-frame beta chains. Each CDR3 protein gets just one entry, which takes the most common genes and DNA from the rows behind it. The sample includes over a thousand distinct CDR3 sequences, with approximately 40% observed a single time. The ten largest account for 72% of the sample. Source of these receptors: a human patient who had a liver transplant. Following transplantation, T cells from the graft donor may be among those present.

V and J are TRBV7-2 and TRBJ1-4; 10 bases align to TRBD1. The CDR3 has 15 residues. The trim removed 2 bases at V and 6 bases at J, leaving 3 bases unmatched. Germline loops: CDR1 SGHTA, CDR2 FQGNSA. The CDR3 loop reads CASSLSGTGDEKLFF. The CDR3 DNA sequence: TGTGCCAGCAGCTTATCCGGGACAGGGGATGAAAAACTGTTTTTT.

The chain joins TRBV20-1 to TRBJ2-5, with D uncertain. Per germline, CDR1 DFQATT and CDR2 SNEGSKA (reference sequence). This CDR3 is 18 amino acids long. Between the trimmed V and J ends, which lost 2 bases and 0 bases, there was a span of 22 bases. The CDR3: CSARRLFPPQPYQETQYF. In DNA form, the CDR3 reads TGCAGTGCTAGAAGGTTATTCCCGCCTCAACCGTACCAAGAGACCCAGTACTTC.

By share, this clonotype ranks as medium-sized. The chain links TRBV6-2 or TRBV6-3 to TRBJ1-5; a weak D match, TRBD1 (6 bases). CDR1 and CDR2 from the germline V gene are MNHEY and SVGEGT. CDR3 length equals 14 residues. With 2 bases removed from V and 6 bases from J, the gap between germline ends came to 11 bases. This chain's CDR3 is CASSYGGQSQPQHF. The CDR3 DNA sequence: TGTGCCAGCAGTTACGGGGGGCAGAGTCAGCCCCAGCATTTT.

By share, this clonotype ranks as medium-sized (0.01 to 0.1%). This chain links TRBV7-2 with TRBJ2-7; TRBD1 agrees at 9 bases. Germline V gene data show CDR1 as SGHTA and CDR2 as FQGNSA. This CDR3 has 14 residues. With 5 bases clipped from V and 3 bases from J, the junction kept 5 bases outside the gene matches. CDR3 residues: CASSPRTGDYEQYF. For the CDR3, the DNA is TGTGCCAGCAGCCCCCGGACAGGGGACTACGAGCAGTACTTC.

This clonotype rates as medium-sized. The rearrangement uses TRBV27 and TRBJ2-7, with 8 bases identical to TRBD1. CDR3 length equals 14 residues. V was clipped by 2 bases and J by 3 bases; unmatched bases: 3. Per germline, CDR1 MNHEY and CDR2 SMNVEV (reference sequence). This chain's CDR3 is CASSLQGADYEQYF. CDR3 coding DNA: TGTGCCAGCAGTTTACAGGGGGCCGACTACGAGCAGTACTTC.

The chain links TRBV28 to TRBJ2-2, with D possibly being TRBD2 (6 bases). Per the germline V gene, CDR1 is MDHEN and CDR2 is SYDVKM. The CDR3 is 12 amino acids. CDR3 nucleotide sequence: TGTGCGCTCGGAGGGGTGACCGGGGAGCTGTTTTTT. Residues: CALGGVTGELFF.

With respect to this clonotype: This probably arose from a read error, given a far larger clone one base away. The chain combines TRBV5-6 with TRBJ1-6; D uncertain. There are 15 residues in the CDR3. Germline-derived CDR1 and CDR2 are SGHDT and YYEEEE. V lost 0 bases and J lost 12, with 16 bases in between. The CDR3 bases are TGTGCCAGCAGCTTGGAAAAGGGCTTGGGCGTACCCCTCCACTTT. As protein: CASSLEKGLGVPLHF.

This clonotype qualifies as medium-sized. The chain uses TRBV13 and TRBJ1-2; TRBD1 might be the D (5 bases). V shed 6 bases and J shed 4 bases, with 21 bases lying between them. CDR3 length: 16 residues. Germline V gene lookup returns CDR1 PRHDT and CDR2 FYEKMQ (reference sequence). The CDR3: CASRGEYNGKGYGYTF. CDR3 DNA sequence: TGTGCCAGCAGAGGGGAGTATAACGGTAAAGGCTATGGCTACACCTTC.

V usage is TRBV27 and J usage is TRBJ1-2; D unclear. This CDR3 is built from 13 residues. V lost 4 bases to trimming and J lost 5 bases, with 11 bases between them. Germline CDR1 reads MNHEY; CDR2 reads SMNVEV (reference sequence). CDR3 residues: CASSSLRDYGYTF. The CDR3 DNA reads TGTGCCAGCAGTTCCCTCCGGGATTATGGCTACACCTTC.

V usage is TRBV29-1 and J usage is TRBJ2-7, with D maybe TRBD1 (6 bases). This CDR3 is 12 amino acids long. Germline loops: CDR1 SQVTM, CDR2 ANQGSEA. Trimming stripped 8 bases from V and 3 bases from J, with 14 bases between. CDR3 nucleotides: TGCAGCTTTGGGCAGGGGAACTACGAGCAGTACTTC. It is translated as CSFGQGNYEQYF.

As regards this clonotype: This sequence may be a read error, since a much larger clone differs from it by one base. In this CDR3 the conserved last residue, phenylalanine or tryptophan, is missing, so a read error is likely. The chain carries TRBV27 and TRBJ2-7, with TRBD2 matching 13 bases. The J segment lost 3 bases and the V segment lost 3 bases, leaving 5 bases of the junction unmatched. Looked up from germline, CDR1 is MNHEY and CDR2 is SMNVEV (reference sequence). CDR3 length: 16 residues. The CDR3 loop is CASSLTSGRPIYEQYL. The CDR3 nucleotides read TGTGCCAGCAGTTTGACTAGCGGGAGGCCAATCTACGAGCAGTACTTA.

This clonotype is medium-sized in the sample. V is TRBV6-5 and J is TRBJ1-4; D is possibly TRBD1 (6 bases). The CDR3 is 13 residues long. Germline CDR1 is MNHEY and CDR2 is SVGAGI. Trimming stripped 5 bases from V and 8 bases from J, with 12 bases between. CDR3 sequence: CASSPRQGEKLFF. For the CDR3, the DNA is TGTGCCAGCAGTCCCCGCCAGGGGGAAAAACTGTTTTTT.

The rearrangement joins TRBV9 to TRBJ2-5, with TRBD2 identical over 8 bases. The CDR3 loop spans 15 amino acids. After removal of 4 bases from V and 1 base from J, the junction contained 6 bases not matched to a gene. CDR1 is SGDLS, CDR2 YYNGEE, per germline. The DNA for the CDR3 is TGTGCCAGCAGCATTCCCGGGGGGGGCCAAGAGACCCAGTACTTC. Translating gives CASSIPGGGQETQYF.